Each of the 22 T cell receptor beta chains below was sequenced from the same sample in a study of blood T cell repertoires in COVID-19. Produced via immunoSEQ multiplex PCR; TCRdb's table is partial and in-frame only. Here the sample spans about 240,000 clones, 85% being singletons. Sequenced material: peripheral blood. All receptors come from a man in his fifties with COVID-19, enrolled during active disease.

This clone was seen many times. The DNA for the CDR3 is TGTGCCAGTAGATCGTGGGCAGATAATTCACCCCTCCACTTT. This translates into CASRSWADNSPLHF. V gene TRBV19 combines with J gene TRBJ1-6, with unresolved D. The ends were cut back, 6 bases at V and 5 bases at J, with 11 bases in the middle. The germline gives CDR1 LNHDA, CDR2 SQIVND (reference sequence). The CDR3 length is 14 residues.

In the case of this clone: A read error may account for a junction end that differs from germline. The chain carries TRBV7-7 and TRBJ2-5, with 8 positions matching TRBD1. From germline, CDR1 is SSHAT and CDR2 FNYEAQ (reference sequence). This CDR3 contains 15 residues. CDR3: CASSEGQGGKETQYF. The DNA for the CDR3 is TGTGCTAGCAGCGAAGGACAGGGAGGCAAAGAGACCCAGTACTTC.

This clone was recorded only once. V is TRBV5-6 and J is TRBJ1-1; D is undetermined. Per germline, CDR1 SGHDT and CDR2 YYEEEE. The CDR3 sequence is 12 residues long. V gave up 7 bases and J gave up 6 bases, with 13 bases separating them. This CDR3 reads CASGVSGAEAFF. The CDR3 DNA is TGTGCCAGCGGGGTTAGCGGGGCTGAAGCTTTCTTT.

V usage is TRBV10-1 and J usage is TRBJ2-5, with D tentatively TRBD2 (5 bases). The CDR3 covers 15 residues. Germline assignment: CDR1 WNHNN and CDR2 SYGVQD (reference sequence). Trimming shortened V by 3 bases and J by 1 base, and 12 bases separated the two germline ends. The CDR3 loop reads CASSDRSGGQETQYF. The CDR3, as DNA: TGCGCCAGCAGTGACCGGAGCGGAGGCCAAGAGACCCAGTACTTC.

This chain joins TRBV2 and TRBJ1-3; possible D gene TRBD1, 5 bases. V was shortened by 9 bases and J by 0 bases, with 18 bases between the two germline ends. CDR1 and CDR2 (germline): SNHLY, FYNNEI. This CDR3 spans 16 amino acids. The CDR3 region has the DNA TGTGCCAGTCGAAAGGGGCCGGGCCACTCTGGAAACACCATATATTTT. As protein: CASRKGPGHSGNTIYF.

The chain has TRBV30 and TRBJ1-5, with D maybe TRBD1 (5 bases). Trimming stripped 5 bases from V and 0 bases from J, with 17 bases between. The germline gives CDR1 GTSNPN, CDR2 SVGIG (reference sequence). The CDR3 length is 16 residues. The CDR3 nucleotides read TGTGCCTGGTCAAAGGGACTGATCCTTAGCAATCAGCCCCAGCATTTT. Amino acid sequence: CAWSKGLILSNQPQHF.

This clone was observed a single time. The chain carries TRBV3-1 (or the pseudogene TRBV3-2) and TRBJ1-2; D is undetermined. Germline CDR1 is LGHDT and CDR2 is YNNKEL (reference sequence). V lost 4 bases to trimming and J lost 4 bases, with 10 bases between them. The CDR3 totals 13 residues. As DNA, the CDR3 is TGTGCCAGCAGCCCCACAGTGTCCTATGGCTACACCTTC. Protein: CASSPTVSYGYTF.

J is TRBJ2-7 and V is TRBV5-5, with 7 bases aligning to TRBD1. This CDR3 comprises 15 residues. V dropped 4 bases and J dropped 6; count of bases not matched to a gene: 13. From germline, CDR1 is SGHKS and CDR2 YYEKEE (reference sequence). CDR3 region: CASSPAWGPGGEQYF. Here the CDR3 DNA reads TGTGCCAGCAGCCCCGCTTGGGGGCCAGGGGGCGAGCAGTACTTC.

The V gene is TRBV19, the J gene TRBJ1-2; D gene unclear. V gave up 3 bases and J gave up 4 bases, with 15 bases separating them. CDR3 length: 15 residues. Looked up from germline, CDR1 is LNHDA and CDR2 is SQIVND (reference sequence). CDR3 amino acids: CASSISDNSFYGYTF. CDR3 coding DNA: TGTGCCAGTAGTATCTCAGACAATTCCTTCTATGGCTACACCTTC.

V gene TRBV13 combines with J gene TRBJ2-7, with D maybe TRBD1 (5 bases). Trimming shortened V by 2 bases and J by 4 bases, and 12 bases separated the two germline ends. The CDR3 totals 14 residues. The germline V gene encodes CDR1 PRHDT and CDR2 FYEKMQ (reference sequence). The CDR3 coding sequence is TGTGCCAGCAGCTTACATGGGGCGCTTTACGAGCAGTACTTC. Its protein product is CASSLHGALYEQYF.

Note on this clone: The same CDR3 can be traced to other DNA sequences in this sample. The chain is built from TRBV5-1 and TRBJ2-1; 11 nucleotides line up with TRBD2. The germline gives CDR1 SGHRS, CDR2 YFSETQ. The CDR3 has 16 residues. With V trimmed by 0 bases and J by 4 bases, 3 bases remained unmatched. The CDR3 sequence is CASSLGASGGYNEQFF. The DNA for the CDR3 is TGCGCCAGCAGCTTGGGGGCTAGCGGGGGGTACAATGAGCAGTTCTTC.

This clone was counted once. The genes are TRBV5-4 and TRBJ2-1; TRBD1 might be the D (5 bases). V lost 4 bases, J lost 2 bases, and 19 bases lay in between. CDR1 is SGHNT and CDR2 is YYREEE in the germline V gene (reference sequence). This CDR3 comprises 17 residues. Here the CDR3 reads CASSAIAVRGAYNEQFF. Here the CDR3 DNA reads TGTGCCAGCAGCGCGATCGCAGTAAGGGGTGCCTACAATGAGCAGTTCTTC.

This clone was counted a single time. V gene TRBV15 combines with J gene TRBJ2-7; 7 bases are shared with TRBD1. The CDR3 covers 16 residues. Losses at the gene ends were 1 base for V and 0 bases for J; bases not matched to a gene: 6. CDR1 and CDR2 from the germline V gene are LNHNV and YYDKDF (reference sequence). The CDR3 protein is CATSRARQGHSYEQYF. CDR3 DNA sequence: TGTGCCACCAGCAGAGCCCGACAGGGCCACTCCTACGAGCAGTACTTC.

The rearrangement uses TRBV19 and TRBJ2-3; a weak D match, TRBD2 (5 bases). V was pared by 3 bases and J by 2 bases, with 15 bases between. The V gene's germline CDR1 is LNHDA and CDR2 SQIVND (reference sequence). This CDR3 is 16 amino acids long. CDR3 DNA: TGTGCCAGTAGTATTACACGCCCGGGGTTCACAGATACGCAGTATTTT. The encoded protein is CASSITRPGFTDTQYF.

J is TRBJ1-2 and V is TRBV30, with no clear D. This CDR3 is 14 amino acids long. CDR1 and CDR2 (germline): GTSNPN, SVGIG (reference sequence). V lost 8 bases and J lost 8, with 24 bases in between. CDR3 DNA: TGTGCCATAGCTGGAGGGTCTGGCGGGTTAGGCTACACCTTC. This gives the protein CAIAGGSGGLGYTF.

This clone occurred a few times. The chain carries TRBV11-1 and TRBJ1-6, with TRBD1 as a possible D gene (6 bases). The CDR3 has 13 residues. Germline CDR1 and CDR2: SGHAT and FQDESV (reference sequence). V lost 3 bases and J lost 7, with 7 bases in between. DNA for the CDR3: TGTGCCAGCAGCTTCACAGGGAATTCACCCCTCCACTTT. Translating it yields CASSFTGNSPLHF.

The chain recombines TRBV19 with TRBJ1-5; 9 bases match TRBD1. V shed 6 bases and J 6 bases; nucleotides not matched to a gene: 6. Germline CDR1 reads LNHDA; CDR2 reads SQIVND (reference sequence). The CDR3 loop spans 14 amino acids. The CDR3 nucleotides read TGTGCCAGTAGCCCGACAGGGGGTGGTCAGCCCCAGCATTTT. This encodes CASSPTGGGQPQHF.

The chain is built from TRBV18 and TRBJ1-3; D ambiguous. Trimming removed 2 bases at V and 0 bases at J, with 8 bases between. CDR1 KGHSH and CDR2 LQKENI come from the germline V gene. The CDR3 is 15 amino acids. CDR3 protein: CASSPITVSGNTIYF. The CDR3 region has the DNA TGTGCCAGCTCACCAATCACTGTCTCTGGAAACACCATATATTTT.

This sequence joins TRBV5-4 and TRBJ2-7, with D unclear. The CDR3 has 16 amino acids. The germline gives CDR1 SGHNT, CDR2 YYREEE (reference sequence). V shed 4 bases and J shed 0 bases, with 17 bases lying between them. CDR3 nucleotide sequence: TGTGCCAGCAGCCCCGGTATTGTACAGAGCTCCTACGAGCAGTACTTC. This gives the protein CASSPGIVQSSYEQYF.

Only one count was recorded for this clone. J is TRBJ2-2 and V is TRBV5-1; 12 bases align to TRBD2. This CDR3 is 15 amino acids long. V lost 2 bases to trimming and J lost 5 bases; unmatched junction nucleotides: 1. The germline CDR1 and CDR2 sequences are SGHRS and YFSETQ. The DNA of the CDR3 is TGCGCCAGCAGCTTAGGACTAGCGGGGACCGGGGAGCTGTTTTTT. Protein: CASSLGLAGTGELFF.

The sample holds a few counts of this clone. The chain joins TRBV19 to TRBJ1-5; 9 nucleotides align to TRBD1. The germline V gene has CDR1 LNHDA and CDR2 SQIVND (reference sequence). V was clipped by 5 bases and J by 5 bases; unmatched bases: 7. The CDR3 length is 15 residues. The CDR3 loop is CASSSTGTGYQPQHF. The CDR3, as DNA: TGTGCCAGTAGTTCAACCGGGACAGGGTATCAGCCCCAGCATTTT.

The table lists this clone with many counts. Other DNA sequences from this sample encode an identical CDR3 as well. This chain links TRBV6-1 with TRBJ1-5; D unclear. Trimming removed 2 bases from V and 3 bases from J, with 11 bases in between. The CDR3 consists of 15 residues. From germline, CDR1 is MNHNS and CDR2 SASEGT. The CDR3 DNA follows: TGTGCCAGCAGTGAATTCGGAGGGTCCAATCAGCCCCAGCATTTT. Translation: CASSEFGGSNQPQHF.